Reported below is one T cell receptor (beta chain). Original methodology: How many nucleated cells were present was estimated from reference gene primer amplification. Some clones are missing from TCRdb's copy, which holds only in-frame ones; the method was immunoSEQ multiplex PCR. V and J calls and clone size are copied from that table; D and trimming were computed from the DNA. The sample has 85,000 to 120,000 clones, around four fifths seen once. The sample is drawn from a study of blood T cell repertoires in COVID-19. Study context: Researchers got acute and convalescent COVID-19 samples from the United States, Italy and Spain. PBMCs, B-cell-depleted T cells, or T cells were the source of the cDNA or gDNA that made up the material.

CDR1 is SGHRS, CDR2 YFSETQ, per germline. Trimming stripped 2 bases from V and 5 bases from J, with 18 bases between. This CDR3 comprises 16 residues. The V and J genes are TRBV5-1 and TRBJ2-3, with D possibly TRBD2 on 7 matching bases. The source is a human donor in a cohort sampled during active COVID-19. Sequencing was performed on peripheral blood. Here the CDR3 DNA reads TGCGCCAGCAGCTTAGGAGTCGGGGGGCCTGTAGATACGCAGTATTTT. Its translation: CASSLGVGGPVDTQYF.